The T cell receptor beta chain under discussion was sequenced for a study of tumor-infiltrating lymphocytes in primary liver carcinoma. Across the whole study: The patients comprised men and women between the ages of 30 and 69 years. The yield of productive TCRbeta reads per sample was roughly 3.5 to 7.13 million and was similar across tissue types. Whole-study findings and limits: Compared with tumor region pairs, tumor-adjacent and tumor-blood pairs overlapped less.

Making TCR beta cDNA involved around 510 ng total RNA and a constant-region primer. ARM-PCR, slightly modified, supplied the TCR beta libraries through three nested multiplex PCR rounds. The opening two PCR rounds, around 9 cycles each, paired TRBV1-TRBV30 forward primers with a C-beta reverse primer. From the multiplex PCR reads, TCRdb called clonotypes with MiXCR, one entry per CDR3 protein. The sample holds around 40,000 distinct CDR3 sequences; over 70% are singletons and the top ten take about 19%. Turning to this clonotype: What it binds is not known. A junction end diverges from the germline sequence, so it may reflect a read error.

Investigators took RNA and DNA out together from approximately 22-30 mg of unsorted bulk tissue. The study sampled five separate regions from each tumor. The germline V gene encodes CDR1 MDHEN and CDR2 SYDVKM. This CDR3 spans 15 amino acids. Input material: liver tumor tissue from sampling region 2. Subset noted: tumor region T2, inferior pole. V is TRBV28 and J is TRBJ2-7; tentatively, D is TRBD1 (6 bases). The sequence came from a man in his forties with primary liver carcinoma and hepatitis B virus infection. The CDR3 spells CASSAPRGTYYELYF. CDR3 nucleotide sequence: TGTGCAAGCAGTGCTCCCAGGGGCACGTACTACGAGCTGTACTTC.